Listed here are 14 T cell receptor beta chains from one sample, sequenced in a study of CD8 T cells in ankylosing spondylitis. TCRdb independently ran MiXCR on the 5' RACE reads; one entry per CDR3 protein. Of about 540,000 distinct CDR3 sequences in the sample, over 9.5% were seen once. The antigens for these receptors are not known. Study-level results: About 8 highly homologous variants made up a TCR beta motif, and this motif appeared characteristic of ankylosing spondylitis blood.

The sample comprised blood, either unsorted or a sorted T cell fraction (not recorded which). The receptors here all came from a male donor with ankylosing spondylitis.

The chain carries TRBV9 and TRBJ2-1; TRBD2 matches 10 bases. The CDR3 sequence is 16 residues long. CDR1 is SGDLS and CDR2 is YYNGEE in the germline V gene. The ends lost 4 bases at V and 9 bases at J; junction bases unmatched: 13. The CDR3 nucleotides are TGTGCCAGCAGCCCAGGGACCCTAGCGGGAGTAGGTGAGCAGTTCTTC. This sequence encodes CASSPGTLAGVGEQFF.

The V call is TRBV3-1, the J call TRBJ2-1; unclear D gene. Trimming removed 5 bases at V and 6 bases at J, with 20 bases between. The CDR3 extends over 16 amino acids. CDR1 is LGHDT and CDR2 is YNNKEL in the germline V gene (reference sequence). The CDR3 bases are TGTGCCAGCAGCGGAAGATTAAACGTGAGAAGCAATGAGCAGTTCTTC. Its translation is CASSGRLNVRSNEQFF.

This clonotype has at least ten counts. This chain uses TRBV7-2 with TRBJ2-1, with D possibly being TRBD1 or TRBD2 (5 bases each). Deletions cut 2 bases from V and 12 bases from J, with 23 bases between. Germline CDR1 reads SGHTA; CDR2 reads FQGNSA. CDR3 size: 16 residues. CDR3 nucleotide sequence: TGTGCCAGCAGCTTATTAGAAGGGGCGTCCGGGGCAGGGCAGTTCTTC. Protein sequence: CASSLLEGASGAGQFF.

J is TRBJ2-5 and V is TRBV11-3; D is uncertain. Germline V gene data show CDR1 as SGHNT and CDR2 as YENEEA. The CDR3 has 14 amino acids. V gave up 4 bases and J gave up 3 bases, with 12 bases separating them. The CDR3 DNA follows: TGTGCCAGCAGCTCCGGTATTACCGAAGAGACCCAGTACTTC. The encoded protein is CASSSGITEETQYF.

This clonotype came up a few times. V and J are TRBV6-1 and TRBJ2-1; the D gene is possibly TRBD1 (6 bases). This CDR3 comprises 15 residues. The V and J ends lost 6 bases and 2 bases respectively, with 14 bases between them. The germline CDR1 and CDR2 sequences are MNHNS and SASEGT. CDR3 in DNA: TGTGCCAGCAGGGAGGACCAGGGGCCCTACAATGAGCAGTTCTTC. Its protein product is CASREDQGPYNEQFF.

This clonotype was observed a handful of times. This chain connects TRBV7-9 to TRBJ2-2; 9 bases match TRBD2. Trimming at V came to 5 bases and at J to 3 bases, leaving 7 bases not matched to a gene. Germline V gives CDR1 SEHNR, CDR2 FQNEAQ (reference sequence). The CDR3 covers 16 residues. The CDR3, as DNA: TGTGCCAGCAGCGATTTGGGACTAGCTGACACCGGGGAGCTGTTTTTT. Amino acids: CASSDLGLADTGELFF.

J is TRBJ2-1 and V is TRBV11-2; D is perhaps TRBD1 (6 bases). V gave up 1 base and J gave up 9 bases, with 10 bases separating them. The CDR3 has 13 residues. CDR1 is SGHAT, CDR2 FQNNGV, per germline. Here the CDR3 DNA reads TGTGCCAGCAGCTTAGTTTCAGGGGCTGAGCAGTTCTTC. Its protein product is CASSLVSGAEQFF. Based on the CDR3 plus reference TRBV11-2 and TRBJ2-1, the full variable domain is EAGVAQSPRYKIIEKRQSVAFWCNPISGHATLYWYQQILGQGPKLLIQFQNNGVVDDSQLPKDRFSAERLKGVDSTLKIQPAKLEDSAVYLCASSLVSGAEQFFGPGTRLTVL.

In its sample, this clonotype was seen many times. In DNA form, the CDR3 reads TGTGCCAGCATCGAGGGTCCTAGCGGGATAAGCTACGAGCAGTACGTC. This gives the protein CASIEGPSGISYEQYV. This chain joins TRBV9 and TRBJ2-7, with 9 bases that match TRBD2. The J segment lost 3 bases and the V segment lost 6 bases, leaving 13 bases of the junction unmatched. The germline gives CDR1 SGDLS, CDR2 YYNGEE. The CDR3 sequence is 16 residues long.

The chain combines TRBV15 with TRBJ2-2, with TRBD2 as a possible D gene (6 bases). Germline V gene data show CDR1 as LNHNV and CDR2 as YYDKDF (reference sequence). V lost 1 base, J lost 4 bases, and 10 bases lay in between. The CDR3 loop spans 15 amino acids. CDR3 loop: CATSRGQGGTGELFF. DNA for the CDR3: TGTGCCACCAGCAGAGGGCAGGGAGGCACCGGGGAGCTGTTTTTT.

In this sample, this clonotype turned up a few times. Relative to the germline gene, one junction end is altered; a read error may explain this. This chain links TRBV11-2 with TRBJ2-7; no clear D. Germline V gene lookup returns CDR1 SGHAT and CDR2 FQNNGV. The CDR3 is 12 amino acids. The CDR3 protein is CASSLGVGNLDF. The CDR3 coding sequence is TGTGCCAGCAGCTTAGGGGTAGGGAATCTGGACTTC. Full variable domain (rest looked up from reference TRBV11-2 and TRBJ2-7): EAGVAQSPRYKIIEKRQSVAFWCNPISGHATLYWYQQILGQGPKLLIQFQNNGVVDDSQLPKDRFSAERLKGVDSTLKIQPAKLEDSAVYLCASSLGVGNLDFGPGTRLTVT.

This clonotype was picked up many times. The chain is built from TRBV11-3 and TRBJ2-2; 13 positions agree with TRBD2. Germline CDR1 is SGHNT and CDR2 is YENEEA. CDR3 length equals 16 residues. V was pared by 4 bases and J by 2 bases, with 1 base of the junction left unmatched. CDR3 amino acids: CASSSGLAGNTGELFF. CDR3 nucleotide sequence: TGTGCCAGCAGCTCGGGACTAGCGGGAAACACCGGGGAGCTGTTTTTT.

This clonotype appeared a few times. The gene calls are TRBV3-1 and TRBJ2-5; 13 bases align to TRBD2. Germline CDR1 is LGHDT and CDR2 is YNNKEL (reference sequence). V trimming: 4 bases; J trimming: 6 bases; junction bases outside the gene matches: 14. CDR3 length: 18 residues. The CDR3 coding sequence is TGTGCCAGCAGCCCGACGAGTCGGACTAGCGGGAGTGGAAAGACCCAGTACTTC. It yields the protein CASSPTSRTSGSGKTQYF.

V gene TRBV5-6 combines with J gene TRBJ2-7; TRBD1 matches at 9 bases. The CDR3 consists of 16 residues. The germline V gene encodes CDR1 SGHDT and CDR2 YYEEEE. V shed 0 bases and J 3 bases; nucleotides not matched to a gene: 7. As DNA, the CDR3 is TGTGCCAGCAGCTTGGAGGGACAGGGAACCCACTACGAGCAGTACTTC. Its translation is CASSLEGQGTHYEQYF. The whole variable domain, filled in from reference TRBV5-6 and TRBJ2-7, reads DAGVTQSPTHLIKTRGQQVTLRCSPKSGHDTVSWYQQALGQGPQFIFQYYEEEERQRGNFPDRFSGHQFPNYSSELNVNALLLGDSALYLCASSLEGQGTHYEQYFGPGTRLTVT.

This chain links TRBV7-9 with TRBJ1-1; TRBD1 agrees at 11 bases. This CDR3 comprises 15 residues. CDR1 is SEHNR and CDR2 is FQNEAQ in the germline V gene (reference sequence). V lost 4 bases, J lost 2 bases, and 3 bases stayed unmatched. Written as DNA, the CDR3 is TGTGCCAGCAGCTCCGGGACAGGGGGAAACACTGAAGCTTTCTTT. Its translation is CASSSGTGGNTEAFF.